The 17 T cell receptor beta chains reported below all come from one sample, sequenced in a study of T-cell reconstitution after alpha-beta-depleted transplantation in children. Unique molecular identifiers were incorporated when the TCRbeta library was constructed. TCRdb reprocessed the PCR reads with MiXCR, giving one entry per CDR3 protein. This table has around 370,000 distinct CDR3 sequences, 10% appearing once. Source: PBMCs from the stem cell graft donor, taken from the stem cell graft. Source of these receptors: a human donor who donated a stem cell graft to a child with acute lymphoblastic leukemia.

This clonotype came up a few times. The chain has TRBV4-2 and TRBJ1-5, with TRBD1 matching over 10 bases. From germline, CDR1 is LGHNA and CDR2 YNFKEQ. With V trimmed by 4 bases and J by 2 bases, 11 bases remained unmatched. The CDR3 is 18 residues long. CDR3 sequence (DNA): TGTGCCAGCAGCCGCGAGAGACAGGGGGCAGGGGGCAATCAGCCCCAGCATTTT. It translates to CASSRERQGAGGNQPQHF.

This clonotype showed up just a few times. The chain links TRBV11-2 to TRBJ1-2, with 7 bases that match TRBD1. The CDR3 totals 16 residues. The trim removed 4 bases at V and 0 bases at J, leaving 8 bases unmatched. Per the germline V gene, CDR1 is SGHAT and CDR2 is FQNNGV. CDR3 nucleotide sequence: TGTGCCAGCAGCTCAAACAGGGGCCCCGCTAACTATGGCTACACCTTC. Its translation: CASSSNRGPANYGYTF.

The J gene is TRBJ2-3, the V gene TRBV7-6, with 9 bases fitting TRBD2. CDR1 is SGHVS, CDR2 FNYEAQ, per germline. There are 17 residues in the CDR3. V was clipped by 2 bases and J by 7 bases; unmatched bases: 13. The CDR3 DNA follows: TGTGCCAGCAGCTTAAGGCTAGCGGGATCTCTTACCCATACGCAGTATTTT. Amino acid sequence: CASSLRLAGSLTHTQYF.

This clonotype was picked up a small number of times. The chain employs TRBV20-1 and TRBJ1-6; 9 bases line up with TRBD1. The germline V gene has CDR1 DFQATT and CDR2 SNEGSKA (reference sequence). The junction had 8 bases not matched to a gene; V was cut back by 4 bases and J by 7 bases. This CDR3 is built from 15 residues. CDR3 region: CSANIYRGQNSPLHF. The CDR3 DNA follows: TGCAGTGCTAACATATACAGGGGGCAAAATTCACCCCTCCACTTT.

This CDR3 reads CASSSRRGASTEAFF. CDR3 sequence (DNA): TGTGCCAGCAGCTCAAGAAGAGGAGCTAGCACTGAAGCTTTCTTT. The chain carries TRBV3-1 and TRBJ1-1; D remains unclear. With 5 bases removed from V and 4 bases from J, the gap between germline ends came to 17 bases. Germline-derived CDR1 and CDR2 are LGHDT and YNNKEL (reference sequence). This CDR3 comprises 15 residues.

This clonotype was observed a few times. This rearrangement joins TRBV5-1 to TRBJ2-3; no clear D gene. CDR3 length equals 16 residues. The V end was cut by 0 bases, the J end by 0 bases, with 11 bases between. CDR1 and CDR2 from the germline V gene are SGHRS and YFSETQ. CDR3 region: CASSLERKSSTDTQYF. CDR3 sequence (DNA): TGCGCCAGCAGCTTGGAACGAAAATCTAGCACAGATACGCAGTATTTT.

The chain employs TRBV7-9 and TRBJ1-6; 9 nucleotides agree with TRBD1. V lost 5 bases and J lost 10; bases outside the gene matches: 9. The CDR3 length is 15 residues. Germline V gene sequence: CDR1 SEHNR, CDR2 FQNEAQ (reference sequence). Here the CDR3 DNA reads TGTGCCAGCAGCCCCTGGACAGGGGAGGACTCACCCCTCCACTTT. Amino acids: CASSPWTGEDSPLHF.

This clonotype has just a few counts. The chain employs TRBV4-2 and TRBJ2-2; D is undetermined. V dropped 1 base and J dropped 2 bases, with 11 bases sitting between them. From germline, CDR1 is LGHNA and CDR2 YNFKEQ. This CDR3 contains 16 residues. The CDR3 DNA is TGTGCCAGCAGCCAAGGGCCCCGCGTTAACACCGGGGAGCTGTTTTTT. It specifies CASSQGPRVNTGELFF.

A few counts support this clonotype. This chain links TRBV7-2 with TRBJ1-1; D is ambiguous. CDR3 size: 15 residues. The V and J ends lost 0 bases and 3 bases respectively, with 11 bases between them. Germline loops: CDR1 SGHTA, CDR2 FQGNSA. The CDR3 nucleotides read TGTGCCAGCAGCTTAGCTGGAGGGTTTCACACTGAAGCTTTCTTT. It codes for CASSLAGGFHTEAFF.

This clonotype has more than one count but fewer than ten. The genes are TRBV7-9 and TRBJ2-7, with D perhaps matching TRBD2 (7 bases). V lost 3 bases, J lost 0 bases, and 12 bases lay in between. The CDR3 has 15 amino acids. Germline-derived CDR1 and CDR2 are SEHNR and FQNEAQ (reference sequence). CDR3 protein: CASSFGGASSYEQYF. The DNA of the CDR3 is TGTGCCAGCAGCTTTGGGGGGGCGAGCTCCTACGAGCAGTACTTC.

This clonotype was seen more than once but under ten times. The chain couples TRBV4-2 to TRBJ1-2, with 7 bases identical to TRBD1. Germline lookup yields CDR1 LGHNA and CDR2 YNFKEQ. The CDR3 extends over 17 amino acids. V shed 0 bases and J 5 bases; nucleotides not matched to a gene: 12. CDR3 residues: CASSQDRQGEVGYGYTF. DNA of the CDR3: TGTGCCAGCAGCCAAGATCGGCAGGGGGAGGTCGGGTATGGCTACACCTTC.

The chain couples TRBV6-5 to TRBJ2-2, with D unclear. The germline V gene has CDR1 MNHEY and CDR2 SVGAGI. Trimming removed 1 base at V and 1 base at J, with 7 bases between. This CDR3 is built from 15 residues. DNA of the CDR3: TGTGCCAGCAGTTACTATGCTGAGAACACCGGGGAGCTGTTTTTT. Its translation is CASSYYAENTGELFF.

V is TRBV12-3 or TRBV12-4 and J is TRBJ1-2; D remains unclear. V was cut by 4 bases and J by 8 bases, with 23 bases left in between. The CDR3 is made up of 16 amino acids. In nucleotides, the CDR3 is TGTGCCAGCAGTTCGGGGAATGGACCCCGGGATGGAGGCTACACCTTC. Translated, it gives CASSSGNGPRDGGYTF.

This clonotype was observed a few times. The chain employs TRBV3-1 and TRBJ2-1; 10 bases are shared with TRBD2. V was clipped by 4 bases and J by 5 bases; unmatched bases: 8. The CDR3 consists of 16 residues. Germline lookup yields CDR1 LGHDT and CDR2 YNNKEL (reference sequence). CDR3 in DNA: TGTGCCAGCAGCCCCATTCTAGCGGGAGTCCACAATGAGCAGTTCTTC. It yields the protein CASSPILAGVHNEQFF.

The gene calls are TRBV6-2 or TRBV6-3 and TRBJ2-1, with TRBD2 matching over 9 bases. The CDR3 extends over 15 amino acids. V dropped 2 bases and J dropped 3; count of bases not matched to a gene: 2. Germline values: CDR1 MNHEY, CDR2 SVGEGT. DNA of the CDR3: TGTGCCAGCAGTTACCGACTAGCGGACTACAATGAGCAGTTCTTC. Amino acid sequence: CASSYRLADYNEQFF.

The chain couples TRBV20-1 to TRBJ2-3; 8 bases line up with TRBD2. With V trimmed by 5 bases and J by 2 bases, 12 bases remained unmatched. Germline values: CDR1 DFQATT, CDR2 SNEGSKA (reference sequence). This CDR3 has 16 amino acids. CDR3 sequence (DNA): TGCAGTGCTGACCCACCACTAGCGGACAACACAGATACGCAGTATTTT. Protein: CSADPPLADNTDTQYF.

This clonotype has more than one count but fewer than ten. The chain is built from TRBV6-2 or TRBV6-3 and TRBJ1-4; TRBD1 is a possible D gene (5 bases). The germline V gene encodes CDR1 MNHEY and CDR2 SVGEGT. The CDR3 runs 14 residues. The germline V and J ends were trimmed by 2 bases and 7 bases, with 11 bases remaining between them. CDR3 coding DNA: TGTGCCAGCAGTTACAGACCGAGGGGTGAAAAACTGTTTTTT. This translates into CASSYRPRGEKLFF.